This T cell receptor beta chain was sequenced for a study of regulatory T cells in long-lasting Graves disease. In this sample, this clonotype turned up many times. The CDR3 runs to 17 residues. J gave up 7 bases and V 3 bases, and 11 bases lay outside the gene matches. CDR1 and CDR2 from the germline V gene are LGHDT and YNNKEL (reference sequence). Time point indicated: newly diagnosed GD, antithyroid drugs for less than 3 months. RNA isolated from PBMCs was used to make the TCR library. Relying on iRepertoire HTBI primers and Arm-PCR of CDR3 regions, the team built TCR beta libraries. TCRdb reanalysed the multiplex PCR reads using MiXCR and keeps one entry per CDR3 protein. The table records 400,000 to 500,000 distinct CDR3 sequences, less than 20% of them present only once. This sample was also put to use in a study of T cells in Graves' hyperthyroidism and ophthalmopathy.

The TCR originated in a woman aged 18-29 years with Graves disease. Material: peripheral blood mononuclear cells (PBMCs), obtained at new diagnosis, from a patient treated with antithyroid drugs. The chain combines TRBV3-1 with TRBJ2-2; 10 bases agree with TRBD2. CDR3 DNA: TGTGCCAGCAGCCAGGCCGTTATAGCGGGAGGTCGCGGGGAGCTGTTTTTT. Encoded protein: CASSQAVIAGGRGELFF.